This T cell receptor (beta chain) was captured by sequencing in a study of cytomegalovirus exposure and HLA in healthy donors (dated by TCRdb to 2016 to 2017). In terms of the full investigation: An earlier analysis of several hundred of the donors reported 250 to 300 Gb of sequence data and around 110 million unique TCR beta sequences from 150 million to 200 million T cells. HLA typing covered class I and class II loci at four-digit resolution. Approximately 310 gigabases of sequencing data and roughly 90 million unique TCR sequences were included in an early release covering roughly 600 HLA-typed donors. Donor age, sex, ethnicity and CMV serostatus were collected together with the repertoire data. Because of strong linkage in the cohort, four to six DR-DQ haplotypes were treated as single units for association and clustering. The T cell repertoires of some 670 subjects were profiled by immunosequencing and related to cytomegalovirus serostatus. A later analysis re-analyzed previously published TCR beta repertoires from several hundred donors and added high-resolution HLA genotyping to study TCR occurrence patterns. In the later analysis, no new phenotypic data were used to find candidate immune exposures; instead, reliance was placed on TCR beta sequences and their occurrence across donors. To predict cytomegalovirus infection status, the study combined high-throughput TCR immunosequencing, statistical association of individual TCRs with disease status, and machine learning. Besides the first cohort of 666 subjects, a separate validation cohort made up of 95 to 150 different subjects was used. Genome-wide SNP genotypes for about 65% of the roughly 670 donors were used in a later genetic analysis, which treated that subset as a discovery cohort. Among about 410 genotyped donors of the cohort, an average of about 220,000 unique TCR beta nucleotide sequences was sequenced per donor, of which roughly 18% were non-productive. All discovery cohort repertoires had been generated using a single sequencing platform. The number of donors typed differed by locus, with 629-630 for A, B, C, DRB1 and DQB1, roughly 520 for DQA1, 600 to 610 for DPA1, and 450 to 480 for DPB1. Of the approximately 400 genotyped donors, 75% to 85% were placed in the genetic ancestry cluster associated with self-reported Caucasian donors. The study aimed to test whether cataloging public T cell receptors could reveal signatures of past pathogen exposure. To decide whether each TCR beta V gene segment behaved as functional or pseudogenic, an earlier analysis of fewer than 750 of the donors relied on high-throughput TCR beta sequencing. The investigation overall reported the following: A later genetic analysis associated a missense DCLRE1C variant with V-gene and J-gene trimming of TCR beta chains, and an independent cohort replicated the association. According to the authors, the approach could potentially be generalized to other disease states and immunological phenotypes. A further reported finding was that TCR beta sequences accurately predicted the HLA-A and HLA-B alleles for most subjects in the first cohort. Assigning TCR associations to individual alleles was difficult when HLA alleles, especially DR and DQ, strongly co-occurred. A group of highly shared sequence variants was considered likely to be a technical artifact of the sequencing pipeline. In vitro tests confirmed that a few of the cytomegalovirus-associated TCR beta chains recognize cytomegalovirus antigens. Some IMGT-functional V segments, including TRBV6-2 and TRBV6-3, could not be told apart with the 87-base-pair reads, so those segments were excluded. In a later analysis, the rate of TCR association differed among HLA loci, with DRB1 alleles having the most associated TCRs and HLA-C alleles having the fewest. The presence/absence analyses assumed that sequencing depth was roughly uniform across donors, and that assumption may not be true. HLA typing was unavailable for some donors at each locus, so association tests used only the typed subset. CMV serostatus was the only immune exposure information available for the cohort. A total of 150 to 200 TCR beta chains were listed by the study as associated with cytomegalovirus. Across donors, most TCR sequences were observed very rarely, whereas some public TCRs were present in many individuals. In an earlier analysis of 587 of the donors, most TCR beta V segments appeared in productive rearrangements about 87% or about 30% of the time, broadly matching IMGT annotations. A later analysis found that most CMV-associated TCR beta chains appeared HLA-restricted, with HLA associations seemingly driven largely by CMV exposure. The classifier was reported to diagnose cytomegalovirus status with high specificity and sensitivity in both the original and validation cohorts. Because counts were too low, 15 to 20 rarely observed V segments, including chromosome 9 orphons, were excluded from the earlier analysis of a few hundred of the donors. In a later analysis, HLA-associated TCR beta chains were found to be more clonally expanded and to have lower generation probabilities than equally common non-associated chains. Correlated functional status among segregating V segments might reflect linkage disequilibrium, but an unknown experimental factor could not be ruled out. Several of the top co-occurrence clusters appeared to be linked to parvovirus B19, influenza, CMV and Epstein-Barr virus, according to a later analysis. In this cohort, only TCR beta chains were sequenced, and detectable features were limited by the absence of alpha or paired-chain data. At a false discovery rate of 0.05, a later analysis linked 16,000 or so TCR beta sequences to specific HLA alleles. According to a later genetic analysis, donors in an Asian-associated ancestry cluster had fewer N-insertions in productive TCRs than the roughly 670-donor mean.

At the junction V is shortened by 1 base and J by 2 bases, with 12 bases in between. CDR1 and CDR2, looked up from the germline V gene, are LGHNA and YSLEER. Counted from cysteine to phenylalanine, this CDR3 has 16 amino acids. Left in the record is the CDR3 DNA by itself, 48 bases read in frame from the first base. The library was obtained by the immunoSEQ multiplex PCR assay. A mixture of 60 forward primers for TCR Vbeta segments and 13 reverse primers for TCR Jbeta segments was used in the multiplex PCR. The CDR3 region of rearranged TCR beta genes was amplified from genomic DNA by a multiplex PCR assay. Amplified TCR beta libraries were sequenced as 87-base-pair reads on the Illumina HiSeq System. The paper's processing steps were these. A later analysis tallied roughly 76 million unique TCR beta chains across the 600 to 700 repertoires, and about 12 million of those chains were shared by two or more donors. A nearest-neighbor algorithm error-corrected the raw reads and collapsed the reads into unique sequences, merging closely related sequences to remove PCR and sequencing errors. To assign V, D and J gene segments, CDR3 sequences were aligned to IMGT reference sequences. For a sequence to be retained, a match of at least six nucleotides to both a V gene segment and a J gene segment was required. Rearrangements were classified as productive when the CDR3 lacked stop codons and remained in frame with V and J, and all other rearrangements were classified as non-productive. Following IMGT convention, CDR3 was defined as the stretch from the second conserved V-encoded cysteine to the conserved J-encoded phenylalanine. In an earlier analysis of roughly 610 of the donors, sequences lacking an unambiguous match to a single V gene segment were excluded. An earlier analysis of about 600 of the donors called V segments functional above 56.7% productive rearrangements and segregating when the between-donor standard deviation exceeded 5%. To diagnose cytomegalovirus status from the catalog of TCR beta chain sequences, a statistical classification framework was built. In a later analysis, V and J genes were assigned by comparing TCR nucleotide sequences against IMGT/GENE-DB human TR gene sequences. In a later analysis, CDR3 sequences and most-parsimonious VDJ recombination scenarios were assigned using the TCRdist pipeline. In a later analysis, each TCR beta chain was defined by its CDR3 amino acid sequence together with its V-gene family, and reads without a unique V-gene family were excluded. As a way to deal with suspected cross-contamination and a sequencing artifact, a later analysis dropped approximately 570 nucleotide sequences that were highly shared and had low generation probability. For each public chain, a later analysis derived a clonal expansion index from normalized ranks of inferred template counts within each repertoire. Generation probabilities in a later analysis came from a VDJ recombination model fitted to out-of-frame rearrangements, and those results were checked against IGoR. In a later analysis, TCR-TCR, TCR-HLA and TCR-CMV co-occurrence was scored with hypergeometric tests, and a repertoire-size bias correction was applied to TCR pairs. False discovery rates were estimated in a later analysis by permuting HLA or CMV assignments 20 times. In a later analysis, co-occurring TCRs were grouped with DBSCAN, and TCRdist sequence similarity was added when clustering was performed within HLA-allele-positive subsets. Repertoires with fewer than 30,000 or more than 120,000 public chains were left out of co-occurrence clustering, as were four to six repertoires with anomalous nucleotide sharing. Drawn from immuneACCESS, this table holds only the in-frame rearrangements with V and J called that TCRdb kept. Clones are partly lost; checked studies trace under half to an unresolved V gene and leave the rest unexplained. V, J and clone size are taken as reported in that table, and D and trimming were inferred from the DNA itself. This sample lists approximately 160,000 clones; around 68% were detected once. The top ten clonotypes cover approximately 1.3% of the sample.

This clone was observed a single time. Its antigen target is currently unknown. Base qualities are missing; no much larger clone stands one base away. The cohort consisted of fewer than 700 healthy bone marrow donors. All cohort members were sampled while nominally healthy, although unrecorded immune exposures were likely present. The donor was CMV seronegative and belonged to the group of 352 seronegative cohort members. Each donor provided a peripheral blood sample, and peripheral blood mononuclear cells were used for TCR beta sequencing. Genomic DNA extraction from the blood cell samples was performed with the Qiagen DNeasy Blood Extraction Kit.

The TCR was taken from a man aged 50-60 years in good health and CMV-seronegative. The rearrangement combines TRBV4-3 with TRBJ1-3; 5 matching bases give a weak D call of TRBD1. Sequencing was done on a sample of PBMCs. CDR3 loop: CASSQVGGRTGNTIYF. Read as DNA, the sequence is TGCGCCAGCAGCCAAGTGGGGGGAAGGACTGGAAACACCATATATTTT.